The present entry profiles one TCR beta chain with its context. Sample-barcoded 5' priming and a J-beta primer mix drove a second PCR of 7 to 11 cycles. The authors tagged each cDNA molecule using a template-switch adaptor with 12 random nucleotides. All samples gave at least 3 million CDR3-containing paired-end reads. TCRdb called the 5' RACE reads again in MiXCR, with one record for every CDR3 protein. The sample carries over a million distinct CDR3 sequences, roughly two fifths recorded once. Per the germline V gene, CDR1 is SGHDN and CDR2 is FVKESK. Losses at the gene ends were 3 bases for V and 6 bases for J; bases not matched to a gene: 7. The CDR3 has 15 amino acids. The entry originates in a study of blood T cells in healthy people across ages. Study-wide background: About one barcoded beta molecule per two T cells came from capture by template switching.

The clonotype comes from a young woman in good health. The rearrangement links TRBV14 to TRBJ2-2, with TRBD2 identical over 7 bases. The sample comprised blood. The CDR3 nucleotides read TGTGCCAGCAGCCAGGCAAGCGGGATTGCCGGGGAGCTGTTTTTT. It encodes CASSQASGIAGELFF.